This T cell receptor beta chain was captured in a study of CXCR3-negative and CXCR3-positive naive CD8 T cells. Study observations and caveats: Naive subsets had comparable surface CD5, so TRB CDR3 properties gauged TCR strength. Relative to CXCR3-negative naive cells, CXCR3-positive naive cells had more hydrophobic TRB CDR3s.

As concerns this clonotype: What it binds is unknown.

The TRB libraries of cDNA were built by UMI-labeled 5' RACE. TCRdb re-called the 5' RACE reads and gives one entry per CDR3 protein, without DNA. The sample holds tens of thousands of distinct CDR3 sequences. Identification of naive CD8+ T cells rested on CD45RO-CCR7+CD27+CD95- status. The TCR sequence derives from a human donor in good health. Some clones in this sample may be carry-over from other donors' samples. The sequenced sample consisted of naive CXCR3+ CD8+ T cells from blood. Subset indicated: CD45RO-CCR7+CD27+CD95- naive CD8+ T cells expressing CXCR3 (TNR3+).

CDR3: CASSLAGNTGELFF. The chain employs TRBV12-3 or TRBV12-4 and TRBJ2-2. The CDR3 is made up of 14 amino acids.